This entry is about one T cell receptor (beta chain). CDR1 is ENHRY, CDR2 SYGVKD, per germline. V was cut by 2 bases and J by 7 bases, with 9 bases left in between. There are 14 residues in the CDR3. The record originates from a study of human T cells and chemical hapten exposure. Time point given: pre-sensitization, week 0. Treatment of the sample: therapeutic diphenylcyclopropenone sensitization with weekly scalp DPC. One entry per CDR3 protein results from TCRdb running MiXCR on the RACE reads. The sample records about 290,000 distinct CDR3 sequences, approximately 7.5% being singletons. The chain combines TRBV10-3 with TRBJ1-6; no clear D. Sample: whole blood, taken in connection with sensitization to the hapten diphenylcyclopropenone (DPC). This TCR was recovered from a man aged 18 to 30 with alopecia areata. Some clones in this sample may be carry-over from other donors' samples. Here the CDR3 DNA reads TGTGCCATCAGTGAGGGGGTGGGGAATTCACCCCTCCACTTT. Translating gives CAISEGVGNSPLHF.